This T cell receptor beta chain emerged from a study of OX40 agonist ivuxolimab in advanced cancers. Broadly, across the study: The costimulatory receptor OX40 (CD134) was targeted by ivuxolimab, a fully human IgG2 agonistic monoclonal antibody. Peripheral TCRbeta sequencing was intended to test whether TCR sequence diversity was altered and clonal T-cell expansion was caused by ivuxolimab. Three dose-escalation patients achieved partial responses, one with hepatocellular carcinoma and two with cutaneous melanoma. Intravenous ivuxolimab was administered to patients every 2 weeks at six dose levels: 0.01, 0.1, 0.3, 1.5, 3 and 10 mg/kg. Prior anti-PD-1, anti-PD-L1 or anti-CTLA-4 therapy was permitted, and 40% of dose-escalation patients had received checkpoint inhibitors. In the dose-escalation cohort, 75% to 90% of patients were male, and the mean age was around 65 years with a range of roughly 23 to 90. Of the approximately 54 dose-escalation patients, hepatocellular carcinoma was present in about 20, melanoma in roughly 15, renal cell carcinoma in 9 and head and neck cancer in 9. The paper covers the monotherapy dose-escalation part of the phase I ivuxolimab trial, which included N = 52 patients. Overall results and qualifications from the work: Low levels of normalized T-cell clonal expansion were also seen in some patients who did not respond. In the 0.1-3.0 mg/kg groups, partial responders were among the patients with the lowest normalized peripheral clonal expansion, particularly in CD8+ T cells. After ivuxolimab, CD8+ T cells had more expanded clones than CD4+ T cells on average. The antigen specificity of the peripheral T cells that underwent clonal expansion was not determined. At doses from 0.1 to 3.0 mg/kg, clonal expansion was seen in both CD4+ and CD8+ blood T cells between baseline and week 6.

To sequence the TCRbeta CDR3 region, genomic DNA was isolated from the sorted cells. The immunoSEQ Assay was used to sequence the TCRbeta CDR3 regions. TCRdb provides this immuneACCESS table in a form limited to in-frame rearrangements. Some clones are lacking; in checked studies, under half of them reflect an unresolved V gene, and why the rest are absent is not known. The sample includes some 52,000 clones, with roughly 91% observed a single time. Roughly 22% of the sample goes to the ten largest clones. Turning to this clone: The antigen this receptor binds is unknown. There are no base qualities to consult, and no much larger clone falls within one base.

The trial excluded patients who had a history of autoimmune disease or who were on systemic immunosuppression. Peripheral blood for TCR sequencing was collected from all dose cohorts at baseline, on cycle 4 day 1, and on cycle 7 day 1. Samples came from an open-label, multicenter, first-in-human phase I dose-escalation trial of ivuxolimab. The trial enrolled adults with locally advanced or metastatic head and neck squamous cell, hepatocellular, melanoma or renal cell carcinoma. Before TCR sequencing, CD4+ and CD8+ T cells were separately sorted from peripheral blood. The specimen comprised CD4+ or CD8+ T cells sorted from blood, sampled in a trial of the OX40 agonist ivuxolimab. The TCR originated in an adult with an advanced solid tumor such as melanoma, head and neck, liver or kidney cancer.

CDR3 protein: CASSQARGSLETQYF. The bases read TGCGCCAGCAGCCAAGCCAGGGGTTCTTTGGAGACCCAGTACTTC. The chain is encoded by TRBV5-1 joined to TRBJ2-5; D gene: possibly TRBD1, on 6 matching bases. Sequences SGHRS (CDR1) and YFSETQ (CDR2) are obtained from the germline V gene. From the cysteine up to the phenylalanine, the CDR3 has a length of 15 residues. Only the CDR3 DNA stays, 45 bases, in frame from base 1. Between the V and J ends, shortened by 4 bases and 5 bases respectively, the junction contains 18 bases.